The entry below describes one T cell receptor beta chain. Its specificity is unknown. The data originate from a study of identical twins. Whole-study findings and limits: Invariant populations such as MAIT and iNKT cells could partly muddle zero-insertion analyses. Findings came from cross-sectional statistics, without long-term follow-up of donors. Within cord blood, abundant beta clonotypes carried fewer insertions, but memory repertoires showed no such trend.

Addition of a universal primer site occurred through template switching, and cDNA carried unique molecular identifiers. TCRdb called the 5' RACE reads again in MiXCR, with one record for every CDR3 protein. This table holds about 240,000 distinct CDR3 sequences, roughly 10% found once. CDR1 DFQATT and CDR2 SNEGSKA come from the germline V gene (reference sequence). V was trimmed by 3 bases and J by 3 bases, leaving 5 bases between them. This CDR3 contains 11 residues. This clonotype was sampled from a man in his fifties or sixties in good health. The chain uses TRBV20-1 and TRBJ1-1; D is unresolved. Sample: memory T cells sorted from blood. For the CDR3, the DNA is TGCAGTGCTAGTCAGTACACTGAAGCTTTCTTT. Protein sequence: CSASQYTEAFF.